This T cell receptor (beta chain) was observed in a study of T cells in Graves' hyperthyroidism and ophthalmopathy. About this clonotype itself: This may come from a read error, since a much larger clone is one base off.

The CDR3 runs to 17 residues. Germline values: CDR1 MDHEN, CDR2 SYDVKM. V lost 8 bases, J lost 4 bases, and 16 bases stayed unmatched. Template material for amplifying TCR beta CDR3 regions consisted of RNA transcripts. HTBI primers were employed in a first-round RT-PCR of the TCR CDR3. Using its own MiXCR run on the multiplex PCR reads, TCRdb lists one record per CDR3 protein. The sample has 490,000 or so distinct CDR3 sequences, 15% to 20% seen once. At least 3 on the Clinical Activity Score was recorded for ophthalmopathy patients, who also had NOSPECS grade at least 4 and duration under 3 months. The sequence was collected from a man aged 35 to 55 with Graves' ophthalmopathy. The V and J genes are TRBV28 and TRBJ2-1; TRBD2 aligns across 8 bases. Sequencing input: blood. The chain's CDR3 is CASGLPLAGGKYNEQFF. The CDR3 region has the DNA TGTGCCAGCGGTCTCCCTCTCGCGGGAGGAAAGTACAATGAGCAGTTCTTC.